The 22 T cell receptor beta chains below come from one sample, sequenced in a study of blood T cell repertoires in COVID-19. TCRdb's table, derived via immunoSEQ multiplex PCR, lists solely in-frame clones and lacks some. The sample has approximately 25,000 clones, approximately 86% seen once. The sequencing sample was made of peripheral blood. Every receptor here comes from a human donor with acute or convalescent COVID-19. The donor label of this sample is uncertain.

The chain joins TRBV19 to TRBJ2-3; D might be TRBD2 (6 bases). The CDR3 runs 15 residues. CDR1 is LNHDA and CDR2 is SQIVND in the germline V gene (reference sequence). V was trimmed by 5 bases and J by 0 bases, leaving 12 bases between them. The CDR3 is CASSPWRGSTDTQYF. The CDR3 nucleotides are TGTGCCAGTAGTCCCTGGAGGGGCAGCACAGATACGCAGTATTTT. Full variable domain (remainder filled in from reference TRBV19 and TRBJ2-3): DGGITQSPKYLFRKEGQNVTLSCEQNLNHDAMYWYRQDPGQGLRLIYYSQIVNDFQKGDIAEGYSVSREKKESFPLTVTSAQKNPTAFYLCASSPWRGSTDTQYFGPGTRLTVL.

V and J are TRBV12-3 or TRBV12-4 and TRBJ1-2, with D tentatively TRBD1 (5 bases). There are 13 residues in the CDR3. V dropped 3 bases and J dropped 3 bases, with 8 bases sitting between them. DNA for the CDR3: TGTGCCAGCAGTTTGAGGGACTACTATGGCTACACCTTC. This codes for CASSLRDYYGYTF.

DNA for the CDR3: TGTGCCAGCAGTTTATTCAGCGGGGAGGTGTTGGCTTTCTTT. As protein: CASSLFSGEVLAFF. This chain uses TRBV27 with TRBJ1-1; the D is unclear. There are 14 residues in the CDR3. The germline V gene encodes CDR1 MNHEY and CDR2 SMNVEV (reference sequence). The V end was cut by 1 base, the J end by 11 bases, with 17 bases between.

The CDR3 region has the DNA TGTGCCATCAGTGAAGGGACAGTCAACTATGGCTACACCTTC. Protein: CAISEGTVNYGYTF. This chain joins TRBV10-3 and TRBJ1-2; 7 bases line up with TRBD1. The CDR3 is 14 residues long. The ends lost 3 bases at V and 2 bases at J; junction bases unmatched: 3. The germline gives CDR1 ENHRY, CDR2 SYGVKD.

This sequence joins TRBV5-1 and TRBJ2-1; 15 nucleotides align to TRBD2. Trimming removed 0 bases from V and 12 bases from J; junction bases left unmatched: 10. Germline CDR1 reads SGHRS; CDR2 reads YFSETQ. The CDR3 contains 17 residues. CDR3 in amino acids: CASSLGTSGRAAMGQFF. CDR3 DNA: TGCGCCAGCAGCTTGGGGACTAGCGGGAGGGCCGCAATGGGGCAGTTCTTC. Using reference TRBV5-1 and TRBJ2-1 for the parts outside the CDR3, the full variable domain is KAGVTQTPRYLIKTRGQQVTLSCSPISGHRSVSWYQQTPGQGLQFLFEYFSETQRNKGNFPGRFSGRQFSNSRSEMNVSTLELGDSALYLCASSLGTSGRAAMGQFFGPGTRLTVL.

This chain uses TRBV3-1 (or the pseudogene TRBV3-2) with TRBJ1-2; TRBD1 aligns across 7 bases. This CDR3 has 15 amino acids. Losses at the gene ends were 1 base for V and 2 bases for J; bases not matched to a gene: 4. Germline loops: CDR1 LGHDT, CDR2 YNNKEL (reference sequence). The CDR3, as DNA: TGTGCCAGCAGCCAAGCGGCGACAGGGAACTATGGCTACACCTTC. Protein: CASSQAATGNYGYTF.

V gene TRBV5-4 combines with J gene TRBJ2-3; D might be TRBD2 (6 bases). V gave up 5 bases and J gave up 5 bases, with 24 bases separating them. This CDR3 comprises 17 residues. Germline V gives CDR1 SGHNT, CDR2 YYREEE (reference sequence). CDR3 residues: CASSSAARGGSGDTQYF. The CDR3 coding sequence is TGTGCCAGCAGTTCCGCCGCGAGGGGTGGTAGCGGAGATACGCAGTATTTT. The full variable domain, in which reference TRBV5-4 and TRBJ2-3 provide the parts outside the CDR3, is ETGVTQSPTHLIKTRGQQVTLRCSSQSGHNTVSWYQQALGQGPQFIFQYYREEENGRGNFPPRFSGLQFPNYSSELNVNALELDDSALYLCASSSAARGGSGDTQYFGPGTRLTVL.

The CDR3 DNA reads TGTGCCAGCAGCCCACAACAGGGAACCTACGAGCAGTACTTC. As protein: CASSPQQGTYEQYF. The J gene is TRBJ2-7, the V gene TRBV21-1; the D segment call TRBD1 is taken from the table without a DNA check. TRBV21-1 is recorded as a pseudogene. The CDR3 loop spans 14 amino acids.

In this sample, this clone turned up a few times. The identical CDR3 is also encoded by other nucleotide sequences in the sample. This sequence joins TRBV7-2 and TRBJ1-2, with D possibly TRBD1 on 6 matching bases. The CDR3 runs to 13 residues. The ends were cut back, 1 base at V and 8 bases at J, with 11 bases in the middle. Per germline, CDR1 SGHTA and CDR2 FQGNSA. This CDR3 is CASSLDRVGGYTF. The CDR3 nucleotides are TGTGCCAGCAGCTTAGACAGGGTGGGCGGCTACACCTTC.

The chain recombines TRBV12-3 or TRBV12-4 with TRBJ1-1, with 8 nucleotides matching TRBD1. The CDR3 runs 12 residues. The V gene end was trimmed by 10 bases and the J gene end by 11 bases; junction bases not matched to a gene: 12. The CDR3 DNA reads TGTGCCACCGGGGAGACAGGGGCCCCGGCTTTCTTT. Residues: CATGETGAPAFF.

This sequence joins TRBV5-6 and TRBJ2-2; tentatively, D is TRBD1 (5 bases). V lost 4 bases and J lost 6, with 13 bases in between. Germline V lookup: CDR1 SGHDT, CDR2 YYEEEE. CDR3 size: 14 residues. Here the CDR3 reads CASSILQGAGELFF. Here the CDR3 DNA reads TGTGCCAGCAGCATTCTCCAGGGCGCCGGGGAGCTGTTTTTT.

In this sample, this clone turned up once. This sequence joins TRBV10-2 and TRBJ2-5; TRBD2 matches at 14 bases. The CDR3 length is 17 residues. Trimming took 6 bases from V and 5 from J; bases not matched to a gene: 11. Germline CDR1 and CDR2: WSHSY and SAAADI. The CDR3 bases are TGCGCCAGCAGCCGACTAGCGGGGGGGCGTGAGAAGGAGACCCAGTACTTC. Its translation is CASSRLAGGREKETQYF.

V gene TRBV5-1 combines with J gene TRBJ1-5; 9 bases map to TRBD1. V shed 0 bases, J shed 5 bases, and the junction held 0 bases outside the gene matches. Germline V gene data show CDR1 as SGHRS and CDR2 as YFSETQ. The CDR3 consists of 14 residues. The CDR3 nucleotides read TGCGCCAGCAGCTTGGGACAGGGGGATCAGCCCCAGCATTTT. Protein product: CASSLGQGDQPQHF.

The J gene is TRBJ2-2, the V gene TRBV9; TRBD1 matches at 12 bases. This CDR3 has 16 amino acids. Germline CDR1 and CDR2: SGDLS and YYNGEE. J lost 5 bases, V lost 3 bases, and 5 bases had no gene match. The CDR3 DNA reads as TGTGCCAGCAGCGCCGGGACAGGGGGCTTGACCGGGGAGCTGTTTTTT. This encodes CASSAGTGGLTGELFF.

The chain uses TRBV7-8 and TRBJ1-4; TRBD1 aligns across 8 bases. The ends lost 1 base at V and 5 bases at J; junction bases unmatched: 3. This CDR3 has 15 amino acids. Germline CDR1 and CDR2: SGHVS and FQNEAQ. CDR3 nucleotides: TGTGCCAGCAGCTTAGGGACAGGGATAAATGAAAAACTGTTTTTT. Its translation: CASSLGTGINEKLFF.

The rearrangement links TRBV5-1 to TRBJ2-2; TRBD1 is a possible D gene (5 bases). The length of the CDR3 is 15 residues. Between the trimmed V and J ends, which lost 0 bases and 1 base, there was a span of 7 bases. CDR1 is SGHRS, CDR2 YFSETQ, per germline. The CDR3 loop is CASSLAQVNTGELFF. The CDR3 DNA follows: TGCGCCAGCAGCTTGGCACAGGTGAACACCGGGGAGCTGTTTTTT.

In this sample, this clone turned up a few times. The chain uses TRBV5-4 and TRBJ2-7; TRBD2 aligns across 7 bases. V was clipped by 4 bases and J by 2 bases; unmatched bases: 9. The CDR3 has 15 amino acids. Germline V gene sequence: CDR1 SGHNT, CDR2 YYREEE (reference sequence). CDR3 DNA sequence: TGTGCCAGCAGCGCCGATGGGGGAGGGGCCTACGAGCAGTACTTC. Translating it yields CASSADGGGAYEQYF.

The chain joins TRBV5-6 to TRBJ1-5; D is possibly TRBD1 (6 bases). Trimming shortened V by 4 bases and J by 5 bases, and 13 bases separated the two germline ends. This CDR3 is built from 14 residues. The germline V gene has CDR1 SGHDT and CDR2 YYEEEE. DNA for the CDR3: TGTGCCAGCAGCCCGGGACAACAAGATCAGCCCCAGCATTTT. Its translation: CASSPGQQDQPQHF.

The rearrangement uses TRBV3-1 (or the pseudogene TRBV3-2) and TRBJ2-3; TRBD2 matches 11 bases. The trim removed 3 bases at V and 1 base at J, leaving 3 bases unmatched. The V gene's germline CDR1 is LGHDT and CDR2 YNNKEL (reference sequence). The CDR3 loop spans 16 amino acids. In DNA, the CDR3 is TGTGCCAGCAGCCAGACTAGCGGGATAGGCACAGATACGCAGTATTTT. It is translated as CASSQTSGIGTDTQYF.

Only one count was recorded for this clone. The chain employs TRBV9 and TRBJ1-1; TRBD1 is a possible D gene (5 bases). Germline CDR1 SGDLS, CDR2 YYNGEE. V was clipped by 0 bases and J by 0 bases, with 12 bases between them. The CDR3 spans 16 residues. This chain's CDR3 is CASSVDATAMNTEAFF. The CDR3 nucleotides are TGTGCCAGCAGCGTAGACGCGACAGCTATGAACACTGAAGCTTTCTTT. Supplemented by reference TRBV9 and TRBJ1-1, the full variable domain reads DSGVTQTPKHLITATGQRVTLRCSPRSGDLSVYWYQQSLDQGLQFLIQYYNGEERAKGNILERFSAQQFPDLHSELNLSSLELGDSALYFCASSVDATAMNTEAFFGQGTRLTVV.

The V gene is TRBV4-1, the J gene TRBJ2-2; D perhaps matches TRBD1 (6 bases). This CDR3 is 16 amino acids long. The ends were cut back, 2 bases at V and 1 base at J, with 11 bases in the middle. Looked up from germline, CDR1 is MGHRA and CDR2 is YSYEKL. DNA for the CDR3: TGCGCCAGCAGCCAAACCCCGGGACAGAACACCGGGGAGCTGTTTTTT. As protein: CASSQTPGQNTGELFF.

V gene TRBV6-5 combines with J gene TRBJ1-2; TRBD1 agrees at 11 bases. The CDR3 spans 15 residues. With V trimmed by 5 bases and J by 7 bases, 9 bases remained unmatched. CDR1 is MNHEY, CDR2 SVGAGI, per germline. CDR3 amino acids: CASSNLGQGEGGYTF. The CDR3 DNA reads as TGTGCCAGCAGTAACTTGGGACAGGGGGAAGGTGGCTACACCTTC.